One sample yielded the 15 T cell receptor beta chains listed below, sequenced in a study of Graves' ophthalmopathy and Graves' hyperthyroidism. Amplification from RNA transcripts yielded the TCR beta CDR3 regions. RT-PCR with HTBI primers came first, then second-round multiplex PCR. TCRdb re-analysed the multiplex PCR reads in MiXCR, keeping a single row per CDR3 protein. The top ten clones hold 8% to 10% of a sample with 150,000 to 200,000 distinct CDR3 sequences, approximately 40% of them seen once. Sequencing used peripheral blood. These receptors were taken from a man aged 30 to 39 with Graves' ophthalmopathy.

V gene TRBV10-3 combines with J gene TRBJ1-1; D is perhaps TRBD1 (6 bases). Germline values: CDR1 ENHRY, CDR2 SYGVKD. This CDR3 is 16 amino acids long. Trimming took 6 bases from V and 4 from J, leaving 21 bases between them. The CDR3 loop reads CAIRTTSLTQGTEAFF. The CDR3 region has the DNA TGTGCCATCAGGACAACCAGTCTAACACAGGGCACTGAAGCTTTCTTT.

This clonotype was observed many times. The genes are TRBV12-3 or TRBV12-4 and TRBJ2-5; a possible D gene is TRBD2 (5 bases). V shed 0 bases and J shed 5 bases, with 10 bases lying between them. The CDR3 consists of 14 residues. Written as DNA, the CDR3 is TGTGCCAGCAGTTTAGCGGGAGACGGTGAGACCCAGTACTTC. Translating gives CASSLAGDGETQYF.

This clonotype appeared many times. The V gene is TRBV20-1, the J gene TRBJ2-7, with 10 positions matching TRBD2. V lost 4 bases, J lost 3 bases, and 6 bases stayed unmatched. The CDR3 has 14 residues. Per germline, CDR1 DFQATT and CDR2 SNEGSKA (reference sequence). The CDR3: CSAKWTSGFYEQYF. The CDR3, as DNA: TGCAGTGCTAAATGGACTAGCGGTTTCTACGAGCAGTACTTC.

There are many counts of this clonotype. The gene calls are TRBV5-6 and TRBJ2-5; the D is unclear. This CDR3 region has 14 residues. Between the trimmed V and J ends, which lost 0 bases and 2 bases, there was a span of 8 bases. Germline assignment: CDR1 SGHDT and CDR2 YYEEEE. The DNA for the CDR3 is TGTGCCAGCAGCTTGGCCATCTCACAAGAGACCCAGTACTTC. Translation: CASSLAISQETQYF.

The chain uses TRBV28 and TRBJ2-4, with D possibly called TRBD1 or TRBD2 (7 bases each). Trimming took off 6 bases at V and 8 bases at J, with 17 bases between the two ends. The CDR3 is 14 residues long. Germline assignment: CDR1 MDHEN and CDR2 SYDVKM. The CDR3 loop is CASSPGGGRDIQYF. The CDR3 bases are TGTGCCAGCAGCCCAGGGGGAGGGCGAGACATTCAGTACTTC.

This clonotype has a count of ten or more. The rearrangement joins TRBV7-9 to TRBJ1-2, with D tentatively TRBD1 (5 bases). The CDR3 extends over 14 amino acids. CDR1 and CDR2 (germline): SEHNR, FQNEAQ (reference sequence). Trimming left V 5 bases short and J 5 bases short, with 15 bases between. The CDR3 loop reads CASSPRQFSYGYTF. The DNA for the CDR3 is TGTGCCAGCAGCCCGCGACAGTTTTCATATGGCTACACCTTC.

Many counts were recorded for this clonotype. This chain joins TRBV27 and TRBJ2-2; the D is unclear. Germline lookup yields CDR1 MNHEY and CDR2 SMNVEV (reference sequence). The CDR3 loop spans 13 amino acids. V was trimmed by 3 bases and J by 7 bases, leaving 9 bases between them. The CDR3, as DNA: TGTGCCAGCAGTTTGGTGCCGAACGGGGAGCTGTTTTTT. Residues: CASSLVPNGELFF.

Many counts were recorded for this clonotype. This sequence joins TRBV29-1 and TRBJ2-2; 8 nucleotides match TRBD2. With V trimmed by 4 bases and J by 6 bases, 7 bases remained unmatched. The CDR3 loop spans 14 amino acids. Per the germline V gene, CDR1 is SQVTM and CDR2 is ANQGSEA. The CDR3 bases are TGCAGCGTTGGAGAAGCGGGAGCCGCCGGGGAGCTGTTTTTT. Protein: CSVGEAGAAGELFF.

At least ten counts were recorded for this clonotype. The chain has TRBV19 and TRBJ2-5; D is undetermined. Germline-derived CDR1 and CDR2 are LNHDA and SQIVND (reference sequence). This CDR3 is built from 11 residues. V was trimmed by 8 bases and J by 5 bases, leaving 9 bases between them. CDR3 coding DNA: TGTGCCAGTTCAGCGACGGAGACCCAGTACTTC. It translates to CASSATETQYF.

The chain has TRBV6-2 or TRBV6-3 and TRBJ1-1; no firm D call. This CDR3 has 14 amino acids. Trimming removed 2 bases from V and 4 bases from J, with 11 bases in between. Germline V gives CDR1 MNHEY, CDR2 SVGEGT. Here the CDR3 reads CASSYDVKSTEAFF. As DNA, the CDR3 is TGTGCCAGCAGTTACGATGTGAAGAGCACTGAAGCTTTCTTT.

The chain recombines TRBV6-1 with TRBJ2-7, with D unclear. Germline values: CDR1 MNHNS, CDR2 SASEGT. The CDR3 is 12 residues long. V was cut by 6 bases and J by 2 bases, with 8 bases left in between. The CDR3: CASRSGTYEQYF. The CDR3 DNA sequence: TGTGCCAGCAGGTCCGGCACCTACGAGCAGTACTTC.

The genes are TRBV6-2 or TRBV6-3 and TRBJ2-5; D tentatively fits TRBD1 or TRBD2 (5 bases each). V was clipped by 5 bases and J by 5 bases, with 9 bases between them. The V gene's germline CDR1 is MNHEY and CDR2 SVGEGT. The CDR3 loop spans 12 amino acids. The CDR3 coding sequence is TGTGCCAGCAGTATGGGGGACGAGACCCAGTACTTC. Residues: CASSMGDETQYF.

The chain recombines TRBV12-3 or TRBV12-4 with TRBJ2-7, with D perhaps matching TRBD1 (5 bases). Trimming left V 6 bases short and J 8 bases short, with 14 bases between. The CDR3 consists of 12 residues. The CDR3 sequence: CASSPPGLKQYF. CDR3 sequence (DNA): TGTGCCAGCAGCCCCCCAGGGCTCAAGCAGTACTTC.

The V call is TRBV7-8, the J call TRBJ2-7; D is undetermined. The V gene's germline CDR1 is SGHVS and CDR2 FQNEAQ. Trimming removed 4 bases at V and 2 bases at J, with 9 bases between. The CDR3 contains 13 residues. The CDR3: CASSSRYTYEQYF. CDR3 DNA sequence: TGTGCCAGCAGCTCGAGGTACACCTACGAGCAGTACTTC.

This clonotype has ten or more counts. The V and J genes are TRBV20-1 and TRBJ1-1; the D is unclear. This CDR3 has 10 residues. The germline V and J ends were trimmed by 3 bases and 2 bases, with 1 base remaining between them. Germline lookup yields CDR1 DFQATT and CDR2 SNEGSKA (reference sequence). The CDR3 is CSASNTEAFF. In DNA form, the CDR3 reads TGCAGTGCTAGTAACACTGAAGCTTTCTTT.